The rows below give T cell receptor beta chains drawn from one sample of a study of cytomegalovirus exposure and HLA in healthy donors. The protocol was immunoSEQ multiplex PCR, while the TCRdb copy is restricted to in-frame clones and leaves out a portion. The sample consists of some 130,000 clones, about 73% of them appearing once. Sequenced input: PBMCs. These receptors all come from a human donor in good health. CDR3s include the opening cysteine and the closing phenylalanine or tryptophan. A D gene is named only where the DNA matches it firmly. Expanded clones are given a class, and other clones once, few, many or no size at all.

CDR3 DNA,CDR3 protein,D gene,clone size,J gene,V gene
TGTGCCAGCAAACCGGCAGGCTTCAATCAGCCCCAGCATTTT,CASKPAGFNQPQHF,NA,once,TRBJ1-5,TRBV7-6
TGTGCCAGCAGCCCCGCGGACAGGGTCAATCAGCCCCAGCATTTT,CASSPADRVNQPQHF,TRBD1,NA,TRBJ1-5,TRBV7-8
TGTGCCAGCAGTTTGACAGGGGGGGTCTACAATGAGCAGTTCTTC,CASSLTGGVYNEQFF,TRBD1,NA,TRBJ2-1,TRBV6-5
TGTGCCAGCAGCAACGGGGCGGGACTAGCGGGAGCACCCTACGAGCAGTACTTC,CASSNGAGLAGAPYEQYF,TRBD2,NA,TRBJ2-7,TRBV25-1
TGTGCCAGCAGCCAAGCACAGGGCAGAGCTAACTATGGCTACACCTTC,CASSQAQGRANYGYTF,NA,NA,TRBJ1-2,TRBV4-2
TGTGCCAGCAGCCAAGATCAACAGGGGGCCGCGTTCTTC,CASSQDQQGAAFF,TRBD1,NA,TRBJ2-1,TRBV4-2
TGTGCCTGGAGTGTAACCGGAGGTCTTCGCACAGATACGCAGTATTTT,CAWSVTGGLRTDTQYF,NA,NA,TRBJ2-3,TRBV30
TGTGCCAGCAGCTTTAGGCGGGGGACAGATACGCAGTATTTT,CASSFRRGTDTQYF,TRBD2,NA,TRBJ2-3,TRBV7-2
TGTGCCTGGAGTATACGGACAGGGTGGGGCACCTACGAGCAGTACTTC,CAWSIRTGWGTYEQYF,TRBD1,NA,TRBJ2-7,TRBV30
TGCAGCGCTGAGGACAGGGGATATGGCTACACCTTC,CSAEDRGYGYTF,TRBD1,NA,TRBJ1-2,TRBV29-1
TGTGCCAGCAGCTTGTCTTACAGCGGGAGGGGCACAGATACGCAGTATTTT,CASSLSYSGRGTDTQYF,TRBD2,NA,TRBJ2-3,TRBV5-5
TGTGCCAGCAGCTCCAGGACTAGCGGGGGCAGCTACGAGCAGTACTTC,CASSSRTSGGSYEQYF,TRBD2,NA,TRBJ2-7,TRBV5-4
TGTGCCTGGACCCTCAGCGGGACACTTAGCAATCAGCCCCAGCATTTT,CAWTLSGTLSNQPQHF,NA,NA,TRBJ1-5,TRBV30
TGTGCCAGCAACCGGGACAGGGTTGCGGTGCAGTACTTC,CASNRDRVAVQYF,TRBD1,NA,TRBJ2-7,TRBV5-8
TGTGCCAGCAGCCCCGATATCTGGACAGGGAGGGCCTACAATGAGCAGTTCTTC,CASSPDIWTGRAYNEQFF,NA,NA,TRBJ2-1,TRBV11-2
TGCGCCAGCAGCGGTAGAGGAGCCAATGAGCAGTTCTTC,CASSGRGANEQFF,NA,NA,TRBJ2-1,TRBV5-1
TGTGCCAGTAGTATAGTATGGGCCAGCACAGATACGCAGTATTTT,CASSIVWASTDTQYF,NA,NA,TRBJ2-3,TRBV19
TGTGCCAGTAGTATGACAGGGGAGGGCACTGAAGCTTTCTTT,CASSMTGEGTEAFF,TRBD1,few,TRBJ1-1,TRBV19
TGTGCCAGCAGCTCTCCGCGGTCCCCCCAGTCTGCTGGAAACACCATATATTTT,CASSSPRSPQSAGNTIYF,NA,NA,TRBJ1-3,TRBV9
TGCGCCAGCAGCCAAGATTCCGGGACAACGACAGATGCGCAGTATTTT,CASSQDSGTTTDAQYF,NA,NA,TRBJ2-3,TRBV4-1
TGTGCCAGCGAGGGACTTTACAATGAGCAGTTCTTC,CASEGLYNEQFF,NA,NA,TRBJ2-1,TRBV6-5
TGTGCCAGCAGTTTAACAAAAGAGACCCAGTACTTC,CASSLTKETQYF,NA,NA,TRBJ2-5,TRBV28
TGCGCCAGCAGTGGGAGCGCGGCCAAAAACATTCAGTACTTC,CASSGSAAKNIQYF,NA,few,TRBJ2-4,TRBV5-1
TGTGCCAGCAGCTTGTTAGGGACAGGGACCTACGAGCAGTACTTC,CASSLLGTGTYEQYF,TRBD1,few,TRBJ2-7,TRBV5-8
TGTGCCTGGAGTGTCTTTCCCGGGACAGACTACTTC,CAWSVFPGTDYF,TRBD1,NA,TRBJ2-7,TRBV30
TGTGCCAGCAGCCAAGCGCGGGGTGGTGAGCAGTTCTTC,CASSQARGGEQFF,NA,few,TRBJ2-1,TRBV16
TGTGCCAGCAGTTCAACCCTCCGATGGGAGACAGGGGCTGGCTACACCTTC,CASSSTLRWETGAGYTF,TRBD1,once,TRBJ1-2,TRBV27
TGCAGCGTTGACCACAGGGAATGGGGTCAGCCCCAGCATTTT,CSVDHREWGQPQHF,NA,NA,TRBJ1-5,TRBV29-1
TGTGCCAGCAGTCTGGTGGGCACAGGGGGCGATCAGCCCCAGCATTTT,CASSLVGTGGDQPQHF,TRBD1,NA,TRBJ1-5,TRBV27
TGTGCCAGCGACACGTCATCTAATGAAAAACTGTTTTTT,CASDTSSNEKLFF,NA,few,TRBJ1-4,TRBV9
TGTGCCAGCAGCTCAGGCCTCGCGGGATATGGAGAAAAACTGTTTTTT,CASSSGLAGYGEKLFF,NA,NA,TRBJ1-4,TRBV5-8
TGTGCCAGCAGCCACATGAGAGCGCACAATGAGCAGTTCTTC,CASSHMRAHNEQFF,NA,few,TRBJ2-1,TRBV5-6
TGTGCCAGTAGTATAGGGGGCCCAGAGACCCAGTACTTC,CASSIGGPETQYF,NA,NA,TRBJ2-5,TRBV19
TGTGCCAGCACCCGACTAGCGGGATATAACGAGCAGTACTTC,CASTRLAGYNEQYF,TRBD2,NA,TRBJ2-7,TRBV28
TGTGCCAGCAGCTTCCGGACTGGCCCCAATCAGCCCCAGCATTTT,CASSFRTGPNQPQHF,NA,NA,TRBJ1-5,TRBV5-8
TGTGCCAGCAGCTCCGCGGGAGCCCTTATGGGCCTCTACGAGCAGTACTTC,CASSSAGALMGLYEQYF,TRBD2,NA,TRBJ2-7,TRBV5-6
TGTGCCAGCAGTCCCCAGCGGGAGGACTTC,CASSPQREDF,TRBD2,NA,TRBJ2-7,TRBV6-4
TGTGCCAGCAGCTCGACAGGGTGGGGTTATGGCTACACCTTC,CASSSTGWGYGYTF,TRBD1,NA,TRBJ1-2,TRBV7-9
TGTGCCAGCAGCAAAGCGACTAGCGGGAGGTGCTCCTACAATGAGCAGTTCTTC,CASSKATSGRCSYNEQFF,NA,once,TRBJ2-1,TRBV21-1
TGTGCCAGCTCACCTCAACAGGGGAACAATCAGCCCCAGCATTTT,CASSPQQGNNQPQHF,TRBD1,NA,TRBJ1-5,TRBV18
TGTGCCAGCAGCTTAAGGGACAGTTCCTACGAGCAGTACTTC,CASSLRDSSYEQYF,TRBD1,NA,TRBJ2-7,TRBV7-8